One sample yielded the 20 T cell receptor beta chains listed below, sequenced in a study of neoadjuvant anti-PD-1 for oral cavity cancer (dated by TCRdb to 2020 to 2022). The sample's time point label, in plain terms: before neoadjuvant nivolumab. Library preparation employed the immunoSEQ multiplex PCR assay. TCRdb's version of the immuneACCESS table is confined to in-frame rearrangements and falls short of the full clone set. An unresolved V gene accounts for under half of the shortfall where checked; the remainder is of unknown origin. The sample data list approximately 4,300 clones, and roughly 64% of these were observed just once. About 7.8% of the sample goes to the ten largest clones. Material: tumor tissue, obtained before nivolumab (anti-PD-1) treatment. These receptors came from a person aged 40 to 85 with oral cavity squamous cell carcinoma.

The CDR3 DNA is TGTGCCGCCTCCTACAGGGGCGAGAACTATGGCTACACCTTC. Its protein product is CAASYRGENYGYTF. The chain is built from TRBV28 and TRBJ1-2; TRBD1 aligns across 7 bases. Germline V gene lookup returns CDR1 MDHEN and CDR2 SYDVKM. The CDR3 loop spans 14 amino acids. The J segment lost 2 bases and the V segment lost 11 bases, leaving 11 bases of the junction unmatched.

This clone is large in the sample. This rearrangement joins TRBV15 to TRBJ2-5; D is perhaps TRBD1 (6 bases). The CDR3 contains 14 residues. Germline V gene data show CDR1 as LNHNV and CDR2 as YYDKDF (reference sequence). V gave up 3 bases and J gave up 1 base, with 9 bases separating them. CDR3 sequence (DNA): TGTGCCACCAGCAGGACAGGTCGCCAAGAGACCCAGTACTTC. It specifies CATSRTGRQETQYF.

The rearrangement uses TRBV6-4 and TRBJ1-2; D remains unclear. There are 19 residues in the CDR3. CDR1 is MRHNA and CDR2 is SNTAGT in the germline V gene. Trimming cost V 1 base and J 4 bases, with 25 bases left between them. The DNA of the CDR3 is TGTGCCAGCAGTGACTTAGACCTCGGGCAGCACAATCGAGTCTATGGCTACACCTTC. Residues: CASSDLDLGQHNRVYGYTF.

V is TRBV27 and J is TRBJ2-7; a possible D gene is TRBD2 (6 bases). Trimming took 5 bases from V and 6 from J, leaving 23 bases between them. There are 16 residues in the CDR3. CDR1 and CDR2 (germline): MNHEY, SMNVEV (reference sequence). CDR3 coding DNA: TGTGCCAGCAGTCCTGGATCAGGGAGGCCCTTTGGCGAGCAGTACTTC. Encoded protein: CASSPGSGRPFGEQYF.

This clone appeared a few times. J is TRBJ2-1 and V is TRBV11-3; TRBD2 agrees at 8 bases. The V segment lost 0 bases and the J segment 0 bases; nucleotides outside the gene matches: 7. The CDR3 is 18 amino acids. Germline CDR1 reads SGHNT; CDR2 reads YENEEA. The CDR3 region is CASSLDHGGTSSYNEQFF. The CDR3 nucleotides read TGTGCCAGCAGCTTAGATCATGGCGGGACTAGCTCCTACAATGAGCAGTTCTTC.

The V call is TRBV27, the J call TRBJ1-6; no firm D call. The V gene lost 6 bases and the J gene lost 8 bases, with 26 bases spanning the gap. Germline V lookup: CDR1 MNHEY, CDR2 SMNVEV (reference sequence). CDR3 length equals 18 residues. CDR3 DNA: TGTGCCAGCAGGAACCCATACTCCCCACTGAAACTGGATTCACCCCTCCACTTT. Translated: CASRNPYSPLKLDSPLHF.

This rearrangement joins TRBV2 to TRBJ2-1; tentative D call: TRBD2 (6 bases). The CDR3 is made up of 17 amino acids. Per the germline V gene, CDR1 is SNHLY and CDR2 is FYNNEI. V was trimmed by 2 bases and J by 0 bases, leaving 14 bases between them. CDR3 DNA sequence: TGTGCCAGCAGTGAAAAGGGACTTCGGAGCTCCTACAATGAGCAGTTCTTC. Amino acids: CASSEKGLRSSYNEQFF.

Here the CDR3 DNA reads TGTGCCAGCAGTTTATTCCCGGACAACTATGGCTACACCTTC. Translating gives CASSLFPDNYGYTF. V gene TRBV28 combines with J gene TRBJ1-2; D remains ambiguous. Germline V gene data show CDR1 as MDHEN and CDR2 as SYDVKM. V lost 1 base and J 2 bases, leaving 8 bases between the germline ends. This CDR3 has 14 amino acids.

This clone has only a few counts. The rearrangement uses TRBV15 and TRBJ2-1; possibly TRBD2 for D (6 bases). V dropped 3 bases and J dropped 7 bases, with 7 bases sitting between them. CDR1 is LNHNV, CDR2 YYDKDF, per germline (reference sequence). The CDR3 consists of 12 residues. This CDR3 reads CATSREGNEQFF. The CDR3 DNA sequence: TGTGCCACCAGCAGGGAGGGAAATGAGCAGTTCTTC.

The gene calls are TRBV9 and TRBJ1-2; TRBD1 might be the D (6 bases). V was pared by 3 bases and J by 7 bases, with 10 bases between. The CDR3 covers 12 residues. The germline CDR1 and CDR2 sequences are SGDLS and YYNGEE. The CDR3 sequence: CASSDRATGYTF. In DNA form, the CDR3 reads TGTGCCAGCAGCGACAGGGCAACTGGCTACACCTTC.

The chain combines TRBV18 with TRBJ2-7; 8 bases map to TRBD2. After removal of 6 bases from V and 2 bases from J, the junction contained 3 bases not matched to a gene. Looked up from germline, CDR1 is KGHSH and CDR2 is LQKENI. CDR3 length: 13 residues. The CDR3: CASSHGRAYEQYF. In DNA form, the CDR3 reads TGTGCCAGCTCGCACGGGAGGGCCTACGAGCAGTACTTC.

This chain links TRBV2 with TRBJ1-2; the D gene is possibly TRBD1 (5 bases). Germline CDR1 and CDR2: SNHLY and FYNNEI. The germline V and J ends were trimmed by 3 bases and 8 bases, with 10 bases remaining between them. The CDR3 is 12 amino acids. This chain's CDR3 is CASSERGGGYTF. The CDR3 DNA reads as TGTGCCAGCAGTGAGAGGGGAGGAGGCTACACCTTC.

This chain links TRBV6-5 with TRBJ1-2; D might be TRBD1 (5 bases). The CDR3 extends over 12 amino acids. Germline lookup yields CDR1 MNHEY and CDR2 SVGAGI. The V end lost 6 bases, the J end lost 8 bases, and 13 bases lay between the germline ends. CDR3 DNA sequence: TGTGCCAGCAGCGACAGTTTCTTAGGCTACACCTTC. Translating gives CASSDSFLGYTF.

This clone appeared a few times. The chain couples TRBV30 to TRBJ2-7, with 8 bases aligning to TRBD1. Per germline, CDR1 GTSNPN and CDR2 SVGIG (reference sequence). The CDR3 runs to 13 residues. With 3 bases clipped from V and 2 bases from J, the junction kept 3 bases outside the gene matches. The chain's CDR3 is CAWSVGQAYEQYF. The CDR3 coding sequence is TGTGCCTGGAGCGTGGGACAGGCCTACGAGCAGTACTTC.

V gene TRBV19 combines with J gene TRBJ1-5; TRBD1 is a possible D gene (5 bases). Germline V gives CDR1 LNHDA, CDR2 SQIVND (reference sequence). V dropped 2 bases and J dropped 4 bases, with 9 bases sitting between them. The CDR3 spans 14 residues. The CDR3 sequence is CASSIQGMNQPQHF. CDR3 coding DNA: TGTGCCAGTAGTATACAGGGTATGAATCAGCCCCAGCATTTT.

The gene calls are TRBV15 and TRBJ1-1; D is undetermined. Trimming removed 2 bases from V and 4 bases from J, with 14 bases in between. This CDR3 has 15 residues. Germline V gene lookup returns CDR1 LNHNV and CDR2 YYDKDF (reference sequence). CDR3 DNA: TGTGCCACCAGCAGACTTCACGACATCCCCACTGAAGCTTTCTTT. Translating it yields CATSRLHDIPTEAFF. The whole variable domain, filled in from reference TRBV15 and TRBJ1-1, reads DAMVIQNPRYQVTQFGKPVTLSCSQTLNHNVMYWYQQKSSQAPKLLFHYYDKDFNNEADTPDNFQSRRPNTSFCFLDIRSPGLGDTAMYLCATSRLHDIPTEAFFGQGTRLTVV.

This clone has more than one count but fewer than ten. The chain uses TRBV27 and TRBJ2-7; weak D call: TRBD1 (6 bases). CDR1 is MNHEY, CDR2 SMNVEV, per germline (reference sequence). The CDR3 consists of 17 residues. Between the trimmed V and J ends, which lost 4 bases and 3 bases, there was a span of 22 bases. CDR3 bases: TGTGCCAGCAGTTCAACCCGACAGGTCCAAAACGTCTACGAGCAGTACTTC. Translating gives CASSSTRQVQNVYEQYF.

The rearrangement joins TRBV19 to TRBJ1-5, with D possibly TRBD1 on 5 matching bases. CDR3 length: 16 residues. V was clipped by 5 bases and J by 3 bases, with 17 bases between them. CDR1 and CDR2 (germline): LNHDA, SQIVND (reference sequence). Written as DNA, the CDR3 is TGTGCCAGTAGTTTCTTCCCCGACAGAGCCAATCAGCCCCAGCATTTT. This codes for CASSFFPDRANQPQHF. The full variable domain, its missing parts supplied by reference TRBV19 and TRBJ1-5, is DGGITQSPKYLFRKEGQNVTLSCEQNLNHDAMYWYRQDPGQGLRLIYYSQIVNDFQKGDIAEGYSVSREKKESFPLTVTSAQKNPTAFYLCASSFFPDRANQPQHFGDGTRLSIL.

The chain recombines TRBV12-5 with TRBJ1-4; TRBD1 agrees at 11 bases. The ends lost 5 bases at V and 7 bases at J; junction bases unmatched: 3. The CDR3 loop spans 14 amino acids. The V gene's germline CDR1 is LGHNT and CDR2 FRNRAP. The CDR3 reads CASGRDRGAEKLFF. The CDR3 DNA is TGTGCTAGTGGTAGGGACAGGGGGGCTGAAAAACTGTTTTTT.

The table lists this clone with a few counts. The germline gene is not matched at one end of the junction; a read error may be the cause. The rearrangement links TRBV7-9 to TRBJ1-2; D remains ambiguous. The CDR3 totals 12 residues. Germline V CDR1 and CDR2: SEHNR, FQNEAQ (reference sequence). The CDR3 loop reads CASNLGAYGYTF. The CDR3 DNA follows: TGTGCCAGCAACTTAGGTGCCTATGGCTACACCTTC.